What follows are 30 T cell receptor beta chains derived from one specimen sequenced in a study of immune evolution from preneoplasia to lung adenocarcinoma. Sequenced by immunoSEQ multiplex PCR; TCRdb stores in-frame clones only, minus some. The sample yields thousands of clones, 75% seen once. Sequenced: FFPE lung adenocarcinoma in situ tissue. Every receptor here comes from a person aged 55-80 years with lung adenocarcinoma.

This chain joins TRBV2 and TRBJ2-7, with TRBD1 matching over 9 bases. The J segment lost 4 bases and the V segment lost 10 bases, leaving 8 bases of the junction unmatched. This CDR3 has 13 residues. Germline V gives CDR1 SNHLY, CDR2 FYNNEI. CDR3 in amino acids: CAITGTGIYEQYF. In nucleotides, the CDR3 is TGTGCCATAACCGGGACAGGGATTTACGAGCAGTACTTC.

CDR3: CSAKTGREQYF. CDR3 in DNA: TGCAGTGCTAAGACAGGGAGGGAGCAGTACTTC. The rearrangement joins TRBV20-1 to TRBJ2-5; D may match TRBD1 or TRBD2 (7 bases each). The germline V gene has CDR1 DFQATT and CDR2 SNEGSKA (reference sequence). The V gene lost 4 bases and the J gene lost 11 bases, with 14 bases spanning the gap. This CDR3 contains 11 residues.

V is TRBV30 and J is TRBJ1-5, with TRBD1 matching 7 bases. In germline, CDR1 is GTSNPN, CDR2 SVGIG (reference sequence). With V trimmed by 0 bases and J by 4 bases, 12 bases remained unmatched. This CDR3 has 17 residues. The CDR3 DNA is TGTGCCTGGAGTGTTTCGAGGGGGCGGGTTAGTAATCAGCCCCAGCATTTT. Its translation: CAWSVSRGRVSNQPQHF.

The V call is TRBV10-1, the J call TRBJ1-1; no clear D gene. This CDR3 contains 13 residues. Deletions cut 6 bases from V and 3 bases from J, with 11 bases between. Germline V gene lookup returns CDR1 WNHNN and CDR2 SYGVQD (reference sequence). The CDR3 DNA is TGCGCCAGCAGAGAGCACCCGGACACTGAAGCTTTCTTT. It translates to CASREHPDTEAFF.

The chain is built from TRBV9 and TRBJ1-1; 8 nucleotides line up with TRBD1. Germline V gene data show CDR1 as SGDLS and CDR2 as YYNGEE. The CDR3 extends over 13 amino acids. V shed 3 bases and J 4 bases; nucleotides not matched to a gene: 2. CDR3 in amino acids: CASSGGQATEAFF. The CDR3 DNA is TGTGCCAGCAGCGGGGGACAGGCCACTGAAGCTTTCTTT.

This clone occurred once. The chain joins TRBV5-4 to TRBJ2-5; D might be TRBD1 or TRBD2, each matching 6 bases. This CDR3 is built from 14 residues. Trimming shortened V by 2 bases and J by 4 bases, and 12 bases separated the two germline ends. In germline, CDR1 is SGHNT, CDR2 YYREEE (reference sequence). For the CDR3, the DNA is TGTGCCAGCAGCTTCGGGGGCTTGGGAGAGACCCAGTACTTC. Its translation is CASSFGGLGETQYF.

This clone was seen more than once but under ten times. The chain couples TRBV5-6 to TRBJ2-5, with a tentative D call TRBD2 (6 bases). V was pared by 4 bases and J by 0 bases, with 7 bases between. The CDR3 is made up of 13 amino acids. CDR1 SGHDT and CDR2 YYEEEE come from the germline V gene. The CDR3 sequence is CASSGGNQETQYF. Here the CDR3 DNA reads TGTGCCAGCAGCGGGGGGAACCAAGAGACCCAGTACTTC.

This chain uses TRBV19 with TRBJ1-5; D perhaps matches TRBD1 (5 bases). Trimming left V 0 bases short and J 2 bases short, with 11 bases between. The germline V gene encodes CDR1 LNHDA and CDR2 SQIVND (reference sequence). The CDR3 is 16 amino acids. For the CDR3, the DNA is TGTGCCAGTAGTATAGATAAAGGCAGGGGCAATCAGCCCCAGCATTTT. It specifies CASSIDKGRGNQPQHF.

The chain combines TRBV11-1 with TRBJ2-2; D is perhaps TRBD1 (6 bases). Germline values: CDR1 SGHAT, CDR2 FQDESV (reference sequence). V lost 3 bases and J lost 3, with 11 bases in between. This CDR3 has 15 residues. CDR3: CASSFGTQDTGELFF. CDR3 in DNA: TGTGCCAGCAGCTTCGGGACACAGGACACCGGGGAGCTGTTTTTT. The variable domain in full, completed from reference TRBV11-1 and TRBJ2-2, reads EAEVAQSPRYKITEKSQAVAFWCDPISGHATLYWYRQILGQGPELLVQFQDESVVDDSQLPKDRFSAERLKGVDSTLKIQPAELGDSAMYLCASSFGTQDTGELFFGEGSRLTVL.

This clone was seen a handful of times. This rearrangement joins TRBV6-8 to TRBJ2-1; the D gene could be TRBD1 or TRBD2 (5 bases each). CDR1 is MNHGY, CDR2 SAAAGT, per germline. V lost 8 bases to trimming and J lost 5 bases, with 25 bases between them. The CDR3 is 17 residues long. The CDR3 region is CASGNWDQGRVDNEQFF. CDR3 bases: TGTGCCAGCGGAAACTGGGATCAGGGACGGGTTGACAATGAGCAGTTCTTC.

This clone was counted between two and nine times. This chain uses TRBV4-2 with TRBJ2-3; possible D gene TRBD2, 5 bases. Trimming shortened V by 4 bases and J by 0 bases, and 11 bases separated the two germline ends. Per germline, CDR1 LGHNA and CDR2 YNFKEQ. This CDR3 is 15 amino acids long. The CDR3 DNA follows: TGTGCCAGCAGCCGGACTTGGAAGAGCACAGATACGCAGTATTTT. This encodes CASSRTWKSTDTQYF.

CDR3 residues: CASRGRGGRLDEQFF. CDR3 sequence (DNA): TGTGCCAGCAGGGGCCGAGGTGGAAGGTTGGATGAGCAGTTCTTC. V gene TRBV6-1 combines with J gene TRBJ2-1; D gene unclear. CDR3 length equals 15 residues. V shed 6 bases and J shed 8 bases, with 20 bases lying between them. Germline V gene sequence: CDR1 MNHNS, CDR2 SASEGT.

The chain has TRBV11-1 and TRBJ1-1; D is undetermined. The germline V gene encodes CDR1 SGHAT and CDR2 FQDESV (reference sequence). This CDR3 is built from 15 residues. Trimming removed 1 base at V and 0 bases at J, with 9 bases between. The CDR3 region has the DNA TGTGCCAGCAGCTTAGAATCGGACTTGAACACTGAAGCTTTCTTT. It yields the protein CASSLESDLNTEAFF.

This chain uses TRBV5-1 with TRBJ2-1; tentative D call: TRBD1 (5 bases). Between the trimmed V and J ends, which lost 0 bases and 3 bases, there was a span of 10 bases. The CDR3 covers 15 residues. Germline CDR1 reads SGHRS; CDR2 reads YFSETQ. The CDR3 region has the DNA TGCGCCAGCAGCTTGGCCCTGACAGTCTACAATGAGCAGTTCTTC. Its protein is CASSLALTVYNEQFF.

This chain links TRBV5-4 with TRBJ1-3; the D is unclear. The CDR3 extends over 13 amino acids. V was trimmed by 10 bases and J by 0 bases, leaving 11 bases between them. Germline V CDR1 and CDR2: SGHNT, YYREEE (reference sequence). CDR3 residues: CADGDYSGNTIYF. The CDR3 nucleotides read TGTGCCGATGGGGATTACTCTGGAAACACCATATATTTT.

The chain's CDR3 is CASSPAPTGSGTEAFF. Here the CDR3 DNA reads TGTGCCAGCTCACCCGCCCCGACAGGAAGCGGCACTGAAGCTTTCTTT. This chain uses TRBV18 with TRBJ1-1; D may be TRBD1 (6 bases). From germline, CDR1 is KGHSH and CDR2 LQKENI. V lost 3 bases, J lost 4 bases, and 18 bases lay in between. The CDR3 is 16 amino acids.

The chain couples TRBV5-4 to TRBJ2-2; D gene uncertain. This CDR3 is 15 amino acids long. V dropped 1 base and J dropped 6 bases, with 13 bases sitting between them. Germline CDR1 and CDR2: SGHNT and YYREEE (reference sequence). DNA for the CDR3: TGTGCCAGCAGCTTGAACAGCTTCCTCGCCGGGGAGCTGTTTTTT. Translation: CASSLNSFLAGELFF. Combining the CDR3 with reference TRBV5-4 and TRBJ2-2 gives the whole variable domain ETGVTQSPTHLIKTRGQQVTLRCSSQSGHNTVSWYQQALGQGPQFIFQYYREEENGRGNFPPRFSGLQFPNYSSELNVNALELDDSALYLCASSLNSFLAGELFFGEGSRLTVL.

The chain joins TRBV5-1 to TRBJ1-5; D is unresolved. The CDR3 spans 15 residues. Germline CDR1 is SGHRS and CDR2 is YFSETQ. Trimming took 3 bases from V and 5 from J, leaving 15 bases between them. The CDR3 region is CASSSSGLRDQPQHF. In nucleotides, the CDR3 is TGCGCCAGCAGCTCGTCCGGGTTGCGCGATCAGCCCCAGCATTTT.

V gene TRBV7-2 combines with J gene TRBJ1-6, with D possibly TRBD1 on 6 matching bases. This CDR3 is built from 17 residues. Germline V gene lookup returns CDR1 SGHTA and CDR2 FQGNSA. Trimming shortened V by 1 base and J by 8 bases, and 18 bases separated the two germline ends. DNA for the CDR3: TGTGCCAGCAGCTTAGGGCCTGACAGGTCATCCTATTCACCCCTCCACTTT. This sequence encodes CASSLGPDRSSYSPLHF.

The chain recombines TRBV5-1 with TRBJ1-2, with a tentative D call TRBD1 (6 bases). V gave up 0 bases and J gave up 3 bases, with 12 bases separating them. From germline, CDR1 is SGHRS and CDR2 YFSETQ. The CDR3 is 15 residues long. The CDR3 bases are TGCGCCAGCAGCTTGGACCCGGGGGCGGACTATGGCTACACCTTC. Translating gives CASSLDPGADYGYTF.

The V gene is TRBV18, the J gene TRBJ1-6, with 8 bases lining up with TRBD1. CDR3 length equals 15 residues. Germline trimming cut 5 bases from V and 5 bases from J; bases unmatched to any gene: 5. The germline CDR1 and CDR2 sequences are KGHSH and LQKENI. As DNA, the CDR3 is TGTGCCAGCTCATCCGGGACAGGAAATAATTCACCCCTCCACTTT. The encoded protein is CASSSGTGNNSPLHF.

This chain uses TRBV28 with TRBJ2-7; the D gene is possibly TRBD1 (6 bases). Trimming left V 6 bases short and J 6 bases short, with 21 bases between. The CDR3 is 15 residues long. Germline CDR1 and CDR2: MDHEN and SYDVKM. CDR3 loop: CASRRTDPGDVEQYF. The CDR3 nucleotides are TGTGCCAGCAGAAGAACGGACCCAGGGGATGTCGAGCAGTACTTC.

CDR3 nucleotide sequence: TGTGCCAGCAGTTTGCCCCCCCGCAGGGGGTTCAGCTCCTACGAGCAGTACTTC. Translation gives CASSLPPRRGFSSYEQYF. The chain joins TRBV28 to TRBJ2-7; TRBD1 aligns across 7 bases. The CDR3 extends over 18 amino acids. V was pared by 3 bases and J by 0 bases, with 14 bases of the junction left unmatched. Per the germline V gene, CDR1 is MDHEN and CDR2 is SYDVKM.

This clone was detected once. V is TRBV4-2 and J is TRBJ1-5; D unclear. The CDR3 spans 14 residues. Germline assignment: CDR1 LGHNA and CDR2 YNFKEQ. Trimming cost V 0 bases and J 3 bases, with 6 bases left between them. CDR3 loop: CASSQERLNQPQHF. The CDR3 bases are TGTGCCAGCAGCCAAGAAAGGCTCAATCAGCCCCAGCATTTT.

The V and J genes are TRBV10-1 and TRBJ2-7, with 11 bases lining up with TRBD2. CDR1 and CDR2 from the germline V gene are WNHNN and SYGVQD (reference sequence). CDR3 length: 15 residues. V lost 8 bases and J lost 12; bases outside the gene matches: 18. CDR3 residues: CASSSSGTSGTLVYF. For the CDR3, the DNA is TGCGCCAGCTCTTCCTCCGGGACTAGCGGCACCCTGGTGTACTTC.

V is TRBV28 and J is TRBJ1-4, with TRBD1 matching 8 bases. The CDR3 covers 16 residues. The germline V gene has CDR1 MDHEN and CDR2 SYDVKM. V was pared by 6 bases and J by 0 bases, with 6 bases of the junction left unmatched. CDR3 amino acids: CASRAQGAATNEKLFF. Here the CDR3 DNA reads TGTGCCAGCAGGGCCCAGGGGGCGGCAACTAATGAAAAACTGTTTTTT.

In regard to this clone: Additional DNA sequences in this sample encode the identical CDR3. The rearrangement links TRBV6-1 to TRBJ1-6; D gene ambiguous. V was shortened by 5 bases and J by 5 bases, with 13 bases between the two germline ends. CDR1 and CDR2 from the germline V gene are MNHNS and SASEGT. The CDR3 is 15 residues long. CDR3 bases: TGTGCCAGCAGTCCCCTCCGGATTAATAATTCACCCCTCCACTTT. Translation gives CASSPLRINNSPLHF.

This chain uses TRBV7-8 with TRBJ2-1; 7 bases are shared with TRBD2. Germline V gene data show CDR1 as SGHVS and CDR2 as FQNEAQ. J lost 0 bases, V lost 0 bases, and 5 bases had no gene match. The CDR3 contains 17 residues. The CDR3: CASSLASGASSYNEQFF. The CDR3 nucleotides read TGTGCCAGCAGCTTAGCGAGCGGGGCCAGCTCCTACAATGAGCAGTTCTTC. Complete variable domain (other parts from reference TRBV7-8 and TRBJ2-1): GAGVSQSPRYKVAKRGQDVALRCDPISGHVSLFWYQQALGQGPEFLTYFQNEAQLDKSGLPSDRFFAERPEGSVSTLKIQRTQQEDSAVYLCASSLASGASSYNEQFFGPGTRLTVL.

This chain links TRBV2 with TRBJ2-5; 12 bases align to TRBD2. In germline, CDR1 is SNHLY, CDR2 FYNNEI. V lost 4 bases and J lost 5; bases outside the gene matches: 8. The CDR3 extends over 16 amino acids. The CDR3 loop is CASSGASGGAGETQYF. The CDR3 DNA reads TGTGCCAGCAGTGGGGCTAGCGGGGGGGCCGGGGAGACCCAGTACTTC.

The chain combines TRBV6-1 with TRBJ2-4; D perhaps matches TRBD2 (5 bases). The germline V and J ends were trimmed by 6 bases and 6 bases, with 9 bases remaining between them. The length of the CDR3 is 12 residues. CDR1 and CDR2 (germline): MNHNS, SASEGT. In DNA, the CDR3 is TGTGCCAGCAGCCGGGAAATAAACATTCAGTACTTC. This sequence encodes CASSREINIQYF.